This TCR beta chain was sequenced for a study of CD8+CD57+ T cells in acquired aplastic anemia. Study as a whole: DNA from sorted CD4+ and CD8+ cells averaged 3.2 ug. Findings of the study overall: There were 25 to 30 CD8+ CDR3 sequences that occurred in both patients and controls. Researchers reported that CD8+ Simpson's diversity was not significantly different in patients versus controls.

Whoever was chosen for sequencing had shown CD8+CD57+ cell expansion by flow cytometry. The cohort consisted entirely of patients having severe acquired aplastic anemia. Genomic DNA served as template for TCR beta VDJ and CDR3 profiling. MiXCR was run by TCRdb on the reads, yielding one entry per CDR3 protein. The sample consists of around 430,000 distinct CDR3 sequences, around 30% of them appearing once. This clonotype was counted a few times. Its antigen is as yet unknown. The sample consisted of sorted CD4+, CD8+, or CD8+CD57+ T cells (not recorded which) from PBMCs. The TCR sequence derives from a human donor with aplastic anemia.

In nucleotides, the CDR3 is TGTGCCAGCAGCCCAGCAAGAACAGATACGCAGTATTTT. Protein product: CASSPARTDTQYF. The rearrangement links TRBV6-4 to TRBJ2-3, with no clear D. Trimming pared 6 bases from V and 3 bases from J, leaving 10 bases between. Germline V CDR1 and CDR2: MRHNA, SNTAGT. The CDR3 covers 13 residues.